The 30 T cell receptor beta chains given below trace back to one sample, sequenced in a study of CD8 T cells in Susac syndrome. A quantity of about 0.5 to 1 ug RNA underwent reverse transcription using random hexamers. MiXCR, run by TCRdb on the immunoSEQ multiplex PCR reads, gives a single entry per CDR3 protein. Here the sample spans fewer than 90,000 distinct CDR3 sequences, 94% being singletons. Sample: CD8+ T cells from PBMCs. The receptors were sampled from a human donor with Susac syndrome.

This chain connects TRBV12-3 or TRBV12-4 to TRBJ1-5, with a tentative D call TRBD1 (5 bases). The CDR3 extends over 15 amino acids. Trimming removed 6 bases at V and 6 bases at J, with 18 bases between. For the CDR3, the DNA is TGTGCCAGCAGCCGGGGCTCCTTAGGAGGTCAGCCCCAGCATTTT. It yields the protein CASSRGSLGGQPQHF.

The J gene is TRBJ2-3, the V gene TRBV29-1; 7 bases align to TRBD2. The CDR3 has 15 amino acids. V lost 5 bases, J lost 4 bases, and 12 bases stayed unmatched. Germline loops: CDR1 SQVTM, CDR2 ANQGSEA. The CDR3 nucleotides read TGCAGCGTTCCCCCCCTCGCGGGAGCCCCAGATACGCAGTATTTT. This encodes CSVPPLAGAPDTQYF.

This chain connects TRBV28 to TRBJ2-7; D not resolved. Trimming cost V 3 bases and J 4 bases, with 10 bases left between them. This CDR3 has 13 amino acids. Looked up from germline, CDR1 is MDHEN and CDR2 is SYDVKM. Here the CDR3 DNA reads TGTGCCAGCAGTTTCGTCAGTGATTACGAGCAGTACTTC. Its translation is CASSFVSDYEQYF.

This CDR3 reads CASSFTQGYQPQHF. CDR3 bases: TGTGCCAGCAGTTTTACACAGGGATATCAGCCCCAGCATTTT. The chain combines TRBV28 with TRBJ1-5, with a tentative D call TRBD1 (6 bases). The CDR3 is 14 amino acids. V lost 3 bases and J lost 5, with 11 bases in between. Germline values: CDR1 MDHEN, CDR2 SYDVKM.

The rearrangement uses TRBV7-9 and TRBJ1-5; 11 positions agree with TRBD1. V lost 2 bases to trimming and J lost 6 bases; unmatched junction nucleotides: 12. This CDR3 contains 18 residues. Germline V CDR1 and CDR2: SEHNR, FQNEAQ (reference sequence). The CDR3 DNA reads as TGTGCCAGCAGCTTAAGGACAGGGGGCGGTTTGGGATTTCAGCCCCAGCATTTT. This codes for CASSLRTGGGLGFQPQHF.

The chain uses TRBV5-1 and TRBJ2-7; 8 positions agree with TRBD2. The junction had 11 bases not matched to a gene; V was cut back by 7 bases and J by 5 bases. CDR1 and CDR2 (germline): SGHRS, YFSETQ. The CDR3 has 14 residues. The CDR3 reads CASSGGAGLHEQYF. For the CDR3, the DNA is TGCGCCAGCTCCGGGGGGGCAGGTCTCCACGAGCAGTACTTC.

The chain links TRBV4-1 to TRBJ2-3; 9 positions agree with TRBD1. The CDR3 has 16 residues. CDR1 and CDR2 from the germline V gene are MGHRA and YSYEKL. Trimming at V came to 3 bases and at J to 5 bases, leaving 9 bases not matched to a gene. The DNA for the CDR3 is TGCGCCAGCAGCCATGTACCGGGACAGGGTAAAGATACGCAGTATTTT. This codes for CASSHVPGQGKDTQYF.

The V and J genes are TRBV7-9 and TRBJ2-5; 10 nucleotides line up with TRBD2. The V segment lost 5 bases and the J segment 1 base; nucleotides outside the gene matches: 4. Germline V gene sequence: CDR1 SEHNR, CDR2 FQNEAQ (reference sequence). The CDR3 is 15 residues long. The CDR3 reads CASSEGTSVQETQYF. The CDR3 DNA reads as TGTGCCAGCAGCGAAGGGACTAGCGTCCAAGAGACCCAGTACTTC.

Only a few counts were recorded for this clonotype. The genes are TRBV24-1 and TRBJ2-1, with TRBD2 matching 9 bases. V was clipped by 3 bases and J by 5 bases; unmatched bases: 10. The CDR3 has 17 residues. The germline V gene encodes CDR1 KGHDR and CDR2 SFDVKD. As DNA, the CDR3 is TGTGCCACCAGTGATCCTATAAGACTAGCGGACCACAATGAGCAGTTCTTC. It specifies CATSDPIRLADHNEQFF.

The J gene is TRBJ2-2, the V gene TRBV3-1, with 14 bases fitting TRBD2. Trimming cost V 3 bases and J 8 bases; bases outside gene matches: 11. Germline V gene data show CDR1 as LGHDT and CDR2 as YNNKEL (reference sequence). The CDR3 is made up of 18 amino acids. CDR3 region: CASSQGLAGVITQGELFF. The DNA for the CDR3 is TGTGCCAGCAGCCAGGGACTAGCGGGGGTAATTACTCAGGGGGAGCTGTTTTTT.

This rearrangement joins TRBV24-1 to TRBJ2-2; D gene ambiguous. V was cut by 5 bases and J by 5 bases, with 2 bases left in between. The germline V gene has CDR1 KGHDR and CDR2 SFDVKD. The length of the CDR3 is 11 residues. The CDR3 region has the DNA TGTGCCACCAGTGTAACCGGGGAGCTGTTTTTT. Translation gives CATSVTGELFF.

The CDR3 DNA is TGTGCCAGCAGTCTAAAGGCCGGGCGAGAGACCCAGTACTTC. Protein product: CASSLKAGRETQYF. The chain recombines TRBV5-4 with TRBJ2-5; no clear D gene. The CDR3 sequence is 14 residues long. Germline assignment: CDR1 SGHNT and CDR2 YYREEE (reference sequence). V was clipped by 5 bases and J by 4 bases, with 15 bases between them. Using reference TRBV5-4 and TRBJ2-5 for the parts outside the CDR3, the full variable domain is ETGVTQSPTHLIKTRGQQVTLRCSSQSGHNTVSWYQQALGQGPQFIFQYYREEENGRGNFPPRFSGLQFPNYSSELNVNALELDDSALYLCASSLKAGRETQYFGPGTRLLVL.

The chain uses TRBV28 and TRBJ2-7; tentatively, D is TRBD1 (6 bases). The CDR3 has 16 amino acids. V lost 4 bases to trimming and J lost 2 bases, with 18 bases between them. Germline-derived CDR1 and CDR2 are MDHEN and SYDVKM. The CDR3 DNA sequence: TGTGCCAGCAGTTCACAGGGCTCCGGGTCCCCCTACGAGCAGTACTTC. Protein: CASSSQGSGSPYEQYF.

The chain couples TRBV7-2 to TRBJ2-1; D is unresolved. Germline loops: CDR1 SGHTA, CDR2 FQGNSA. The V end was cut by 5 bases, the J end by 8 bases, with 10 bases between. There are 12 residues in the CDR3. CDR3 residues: CASSPAGHEQFF. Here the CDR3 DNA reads TGTGCCAGCAGCCCGGCTGGTCATGAGCAGTTCTTC.

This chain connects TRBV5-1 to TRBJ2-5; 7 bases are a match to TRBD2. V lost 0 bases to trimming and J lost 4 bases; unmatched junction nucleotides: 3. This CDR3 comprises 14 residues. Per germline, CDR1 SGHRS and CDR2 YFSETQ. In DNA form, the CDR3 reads TGCGCCAGCAGCTTGGTCGGGGGGTCAGAGACCCAGTACTTC. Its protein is CASSLVGGSETQYF.

CDR3 in amino acids: CASSLLPATGDHEQYF. CDR3 nucleotides: TGTGCCAGTAGTTTGCTCCCAGCGACAGGCGACCACGAGCAGTACTTC. The V gene is TRBV19, the J gene TRBJ2-7; D may be TRBD1 (6 bases). Trimming took 5 bases from V and 5 from J, leaving 22 bases between them. Germline lookup yields CDR1 LNHDA and CDR2 SQIVND (reference sequence). This CDR3 spans 16 amino acids.

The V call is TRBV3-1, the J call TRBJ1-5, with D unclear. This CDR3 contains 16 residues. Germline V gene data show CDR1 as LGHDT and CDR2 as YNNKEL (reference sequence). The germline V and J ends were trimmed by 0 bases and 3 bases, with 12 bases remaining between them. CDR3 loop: CASSQDWGGSNQPQHF. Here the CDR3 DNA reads TGTGCCAGCAGCCAAGATTGGGGAGGGTCCAATCAGCCCCAGCATTTT.

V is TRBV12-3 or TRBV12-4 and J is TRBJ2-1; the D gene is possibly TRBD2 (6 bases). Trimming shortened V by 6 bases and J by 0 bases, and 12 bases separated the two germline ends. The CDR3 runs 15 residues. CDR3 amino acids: CASSRNGSSYNEQFF. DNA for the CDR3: TGTGCCAGCAGCCGTAACGGGAGCTCCTACAATGAGCAGTTCTTC.

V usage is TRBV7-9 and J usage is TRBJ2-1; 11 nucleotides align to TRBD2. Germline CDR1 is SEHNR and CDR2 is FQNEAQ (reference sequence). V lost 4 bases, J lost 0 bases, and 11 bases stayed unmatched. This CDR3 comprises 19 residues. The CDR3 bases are TGTGCCAGCAGCTCGAATAGCGGGGGGGATCCTAGCTCCTACAATGAGCAGTTCTTC. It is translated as CASSSNSGGDPSSYNEQFF.

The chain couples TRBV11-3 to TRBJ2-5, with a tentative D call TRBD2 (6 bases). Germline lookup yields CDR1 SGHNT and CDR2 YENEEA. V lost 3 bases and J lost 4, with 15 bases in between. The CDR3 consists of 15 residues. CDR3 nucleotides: TGTGCCAGCAGCTTGCGCGGGGAGAACGGAGAGACCCAGTACTTC. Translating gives CASSLRGENGETQYF.

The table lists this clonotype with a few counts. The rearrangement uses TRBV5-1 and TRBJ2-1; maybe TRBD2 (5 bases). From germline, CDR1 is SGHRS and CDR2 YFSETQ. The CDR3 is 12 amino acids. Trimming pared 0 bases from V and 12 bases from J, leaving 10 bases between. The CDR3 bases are TGCGCCAGCAGCTTGGTCTCGGGGTGGCAGTTCTTC. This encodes CASSLVSGWQFF.

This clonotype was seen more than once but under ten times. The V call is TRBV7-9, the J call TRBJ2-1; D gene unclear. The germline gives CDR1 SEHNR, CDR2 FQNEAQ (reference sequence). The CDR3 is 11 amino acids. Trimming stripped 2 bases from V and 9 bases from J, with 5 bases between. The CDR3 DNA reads TGTGCCAGCAGCTTATCTGGTGAGCAGTTCTTC. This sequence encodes CASSLSGEQFF.

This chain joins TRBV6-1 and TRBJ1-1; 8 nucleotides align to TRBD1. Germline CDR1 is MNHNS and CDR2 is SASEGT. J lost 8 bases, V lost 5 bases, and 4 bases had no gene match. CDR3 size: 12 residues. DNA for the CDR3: TGTGCCAGCAGTATGACAGGGGCGGAAGCTTTCTTT. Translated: CASSMTGAEAFF.

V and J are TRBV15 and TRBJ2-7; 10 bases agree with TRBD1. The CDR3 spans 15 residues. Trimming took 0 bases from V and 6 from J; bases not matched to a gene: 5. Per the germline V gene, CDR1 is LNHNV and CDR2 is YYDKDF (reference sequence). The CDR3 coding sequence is TGTGCCACCAGCAGAGATTTTGGGACAGGGGCCGAGCAGTACTTC. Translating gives CATSRDFGTGAEQYF.

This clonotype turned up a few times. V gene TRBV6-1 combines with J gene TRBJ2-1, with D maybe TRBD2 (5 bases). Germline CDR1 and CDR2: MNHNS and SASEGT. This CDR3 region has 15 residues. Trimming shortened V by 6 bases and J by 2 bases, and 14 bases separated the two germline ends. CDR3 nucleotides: TGTGCCAGCAGGGTATCATTGGAGGCCTACAATGAGCAGTTCTTC. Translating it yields CASRVSLEAYNEQFF.

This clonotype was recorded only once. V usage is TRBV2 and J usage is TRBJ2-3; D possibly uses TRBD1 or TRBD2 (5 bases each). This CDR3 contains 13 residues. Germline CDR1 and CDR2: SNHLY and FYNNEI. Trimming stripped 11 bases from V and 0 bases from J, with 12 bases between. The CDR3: CAGVGVSTDTQYF. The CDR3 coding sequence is TGTGCCGGCGTGGGGGTTAGCACAGATACGCAGTATTTT.

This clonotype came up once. The CDR3 here is CASSHDREIYEQYF. The CDR3 bases are TGTGCCAGCAGCCATGACAGGGAAATCTACGAGCAGTACTTC. The chain uses TRBV28 and TRBJ2-7; TRBD1 matches 7 bases. After removal of 6 bases from V and 3 bases from J, the junction contained 8 bases not matched to a gene. The CDR3 totals 14 residues. Germline V lookup: CDR1 MDHEN, CDR2 SYDVKM.

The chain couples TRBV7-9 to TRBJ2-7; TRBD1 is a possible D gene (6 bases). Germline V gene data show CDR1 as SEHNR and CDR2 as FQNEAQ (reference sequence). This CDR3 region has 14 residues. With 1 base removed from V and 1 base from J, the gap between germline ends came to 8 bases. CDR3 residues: CASSLVDSSYEQYF. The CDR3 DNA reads TGTGCCAGCAGCTTAGTGGACAGTTCCTACGAGCAGTACTTC.

As DNA, the CDR3 is TGCGCCAGCAGCTTGGGAGACATTAACACCGGGGAGCTGTTTTTT. It codes for CASSLGDINTGELFF. V is TRBV5-1 and J is TRBJ2-2, with D unclear. CDR3 length equals 15 residues. Germline CDR1 and CDR2: SGHRS and YFSETQ. Trimming cost V 0 bases and J 2 bases, with 8 bases left between them.

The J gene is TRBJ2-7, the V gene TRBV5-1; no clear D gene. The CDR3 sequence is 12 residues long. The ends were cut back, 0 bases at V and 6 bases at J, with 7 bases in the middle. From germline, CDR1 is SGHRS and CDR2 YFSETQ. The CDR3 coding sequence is TGCGCCAGCAGCTTGGGGCGCGTCGAGCAGTACTTC. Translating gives CASSLGRVEQYF.